This TCR beta chain originates from a study of T cells in Graves' hyperthyroidism and ophthalmopathy. Researchers amplified the TCR beta CDR3 regions from RNA transcripts. The HTBI primer set drove a first-round RT-PCR of the TCR CDR3. TCRdb itself ran the multiplex PCR reads through MiXCR, one entry per CDR3 protein. The sample lists about 510,000 distinct CDR3 sequences, around 43% seen once, with around 44% in the top ten. Germline V gives CDR1 SNHLY, CDR2 FYNNEI. The CDR3 consists of 15 residues. Source material: peripheral blood or thyroid tissue (not recorded which). This clonotype was sampled from an adult woman with Graves' disease, either hyperthyroidism or ophthalmopathy (not recorded which). The genes are TRBV2 and TRBJ2-5; D could derive from TRBD1 or TRBD2 (8 bases each). The CDR3 spells CASGTTGGGGETQYF. CDR3 sequence (DNA): TGTGCTAGCGGGACAACAGGGGGAGGAGGGGAGACCCAGTACTTC.